These T cell receptor beta chains were read from a single sample in a study. TCRdb recomputed calls from the RT-PCR reads with MiXCR, one row per CDR3 protein. This table has 650,000 to 800,000 distinct CDR3 sequences, approximately 14% appearing once. The sample comprised memory CD4+ T cells from blood. All receptors come from a female donor in good health, serving as a healthy control. Both conserved end residues are part of each CDR3. D genes are given only for firm matches. The listing skips clone size in some rows; elsewhere it reads once, few, many or a size class.

TRBJ1-4,TRBD1,TRBV7-8,.,TGTGCCAGCAGTGACAGGGGAAGAGGAGGCGATGAAAAACTGTTTTTT,CASSDRGRGGDEKLFF
TRBJ2-5,.,TRBV28,.,TGTGCCAGCAGTTCTGGACTATTCCAAGAGACCCAGTACTTC,CASSSGLFQETQYF
TRBJ2-3,.,TRBV5-4,few,TGTGCCAGCAGCTTACCGCAGGGTCTCTCAGTTTCTAGCACAGATACGCAGTATTTT,CASSLPQGLSVSSTDTQYF
TRBJ1-1,TRBD1,TRBV20-1,.,TGCAGTGCTAGAGAGGGACAGACGACTGAAGCTTTCTTT,CSAREGQTTEAFF
TRBJ1-2,.,TRBV6-5,many,TGTGCCAGCAGTCCCCACGGTTCTAACTATGGCTACACCTTC,CASSPHGSNYGYTF
TRBJ2-7,.,TRBV2,.,TGTGCCAGCAGTGAAAACGGCTACGAGCAGTACTTC,CASSENGYEQYF
TRBJ2-7,.,TRBV11-2,few,TGTGCCAGCAGCGGCAACGAAAAAGTCTACGAGCAGTACTTC,CASSGNEKVYEQYF
TRBJ2-3,TRBD2,TRBV27,few,TGTGCCAGCACCCCTTCTCTTGGAACTAGCGGGGATAGCACAGATACGCAGTATTTT,CASTPSLGTSGDSTDTQYF
TRBJ1-1,.,TRBV19,few,TGTGCCAGTACTAGCTATCGGATGAACACTGAAGCTTTCTTT,CASTSYRMNTEAFF
TRBJ1-2,.,TRBV5-1,once,TGCGCCAGCAGCCCCCGATGGGACGCCAGAGGCTACACCTTC,CASSPRWDARGYTF
TRBJ1-6,.,TRBV6-2/TRBV6-3,few,TGTGCCAGCAGTTACCAGGGATTACCCCTCCACTTT,CASSYQGLPLHF
TRBJ2-3,.,TRBV9,.,TGTGCCAGCAGCCTCTCGGGAGAGAACACAGATACGCAGTATTTT,CASSLSGENTDTQYF
TRBJ1-1,TRBD1,TRBV6-6,.,TGTGCCAGCACACAGGGACAGGGGAAAACTGAAGCTTTCTTT,CASTQGQGKTEAFF
TRBJ1-1,.,TRBV29-1,few,TGCAGCGTCCTAGGCTCTCAAGGGGTTGGAACTGAAGCTTTCTTT,CSVLGSQGVGTEAFF
TRBJ2-1,TRBD2,TRBV5-1,.,TGCGCCAGCAGCTTGTGGGGACTAGCGGGTAACAATGAGCAGTTCTTC,CASSLWGLAGNNEQFF
TRBJ2-7,TRBD2,TRBV7-2,.,TGTGCCAGCAGCTTAAGGGCTAGCGGGAACCCCGAGCAGTACTTC,CASSLRASGNPEQYF